A selection of T cell receptor beta chains follows, all from one sample in a study of cytomegalovirus exposure and HLA in healthy donors. Sequencing was performed with immunoSEQ multiplex PCR; in TCRdb, only in-frame clones are kept and a portion is missing. This table holds 150,000 to 200,000 clones, roughly 87% found once. The sequenced sample was PBMCs. These receptors came from a girl under three years old in good health and CMV-seronegative. The CDR3 runs from the conserved cysteine through the conserved F or W. The D gene is left open where the match is weak. Clone size, where shown, is once, few, many, or a class for clones that have expanded.

j_call: TRBJ2-5; d_call: NA; clone_size: NA; v_call: TRBV25-1; cdr3_aa: CAIPQEGVRETQYF
j_call: TRBJ2-3; d_call: TRBD2; clone_size: NA; v_call: TRBV2; cdr3_aa: CASSEELAGSTDTQYF
j_call: TRBJ1-1; d_call: NA; clone_size: few; v_call: TRBV4-2; cdr3_aa: CASSLRPTRTEAFF
j_call: TRBJ2-2; d_call: NA; clone_size: NA; v_call: TRBV21-1; cdr3_aa: CASSKLHRAGELFF
j_call: TRBJ1-5; d_call: NA; clone_size: few; v_call: TRBV2; cdr3_aa: CASSEVGQRQPQHF
j_call: TRBJ1-2; d_call: TRBD1; clone_size: NA; v_call: TRBV9; cdr3_aa: CASSLSGTGSYGYTF
j_call: TRBJ1-2; d_call: NA; clone_size: few; v_call: TRBV4-1; cdr3_aa: CASSHTQKTGWVDGYTF
j_call: TRBJ2-2; d_call: NA; clone_size: NA; v_call: TRBV5-1; cdr3_aa: CASSLDAQGTGELFF
j_call: TRBJ2-3; d_call: NA; clone_size: NA; v_call: TRBV4-1; cdr3_aa: CASSQALGTDTQYF
j_call: TRBJ2-7; d_call: TRBD1; clone_size: NA; v_call: TRBV14; cdr3_aa: CASSQAGTVYEQYF
j_call: TRBJ1-5; d_call: NA; clone_size: NA; v_call: TRBV27; cdr3_aa: CASSYRENQPQHF
j_call: TRBJ1-2; d_call: NA; clone_size: NA; v_call: TRBV19; cdr3_aa: CASKARGDYGYTF
j_call: TRBJ2-7; d_call: NA; clone_size: NA; v_call: TRBV5-1; cdr3_aa: CASSTSSGTSFYEQYF
j_call: TRBJ2-1; d_call: NA; clone_size: NA; v_call: TRBV10-2; cdr3_aa: CASSPSSTQRPEQFF
j_call: TRBJ1-2; d_call: NA; clone_size: NA; v_call: TRBV29-1; cdr3_aa: CSVTEIGYTF
j_call: TRBJ2-5; d_call: NA; clone_size: once; v_call: TRBV15; cdr3_aa: CATSRDRVKETQYF
j_call: TRBJ2-4; d_call: TRBD1; clone_size: NA; v_call: TRBV18; cdr3_aa: CASSAVQGAVAKNIQYF
j_call: TRBJ2-3; d_call: NA; clone_size: NA; v_call: TRBV7-2; cdr3_aa: CASSLRADTQYF
j_call: TRBJ2-3; d_call: NA; clone_size: NA; v_call: TRBV2; cdr3_aa: CASSGGPPDTQYF
j_call: TRBJ1-2; d_call: TRBD1; clone_size: NA; v_call: TRBV5-1; cdr3_aa: CASSLSQGADGYTF
j_call: TRBJ1-2; d_call: NA; clone_size: NA; v_call: TRBV2; cdr3_aa: CASSRSPWDTGYGYTF
j_call: TRBJ1-2; d_call: NA; clone_size: NA; v_call: TRBV5-4; cdr3_aa: CASRAEQNYGYTF
j_call: TRBJ1-2; d_call: TRBD1; clone_size: NA; v_call: TRBV15; cdr3_aa: CATQGAFGYTF
j_call: TRBJ1-5; d_call: NA; clone_size: NA; v_call: TRBV6-1; cdr3_aa: CASSVENSNQPQHF
j_call: TRBJ1-5; d_call: NA; clone_size: NA; v_call: TRBV4-1; cdr3_aa: CASSQETGAGPQHF
j_call: TRBJ2-1; d_call: TRBD2; clone_size: NA; v_call: TRBV7-8; cdr3_aa: CASSLGVAGGPSLYNEQFF
j_call: TRBJ1-1; d_call: TRBD1; clone_size: NA; v_call: TRBV11-3; cdr3_aa: CASSLTGGTEAFF
j_call: TRBJ2-1; d_call: NA; clone_size: few; v_call: TRBV7-8; cdr3_aa: CASSEGDYNEQFF
j_call: TRBJ2-1; d_call: NA; clone_size: NA; v_call: TRBV7-9; cdr3_aa: CSSSLSSAGQFF
j_call: TRBJ1-2; d_call: NA; clone_size: NA; v_call: TRBV19; cdr3_aa: CASSTPQTILLSYTF
j_call: TRBJ2-7; d_call: NA; clone_size: NA; v_call: TRBV30; cdr3_aa: CAWSDRGHYEQYF
j_call: TRBJ2-1; d_call: TRBD2; clone_size: NA; v_call: TRBV27; cdr3_aa: CASSRPYLAGAYNEQFF
j_call: TRBJ2-7; d_call: NA; clone_size: NA; v_call: TRBV19; cdr3_aa: CASSTGLGEQYF
j_call: TRBJ2-5; d_call: TRBD2; clone_size: NA; v_call: TRBV7-8; cdr3_aa: CASSLRTSVIETQYF
j_call: TRBJ2-3; d_call: TRBD2; clone_size: few; v_call: TRBV2; cdr3_aa: CASSGMSGTSGGGADTQYF
j_call: TRBJ1-2; d_call: TRBD1; clone_size: NA; v_call: TRBV6-5; cdr3_aa: CASAGQGGQDYGYTF
j_call: TRBJ2-3; d_call: TRBD2; clone_size: NA; v_call: TRBV9; cdr3_aa: CASSVSSGGPDTQYF
j_call: TRBJ1-3; d_call: NA; clone_size: NA; v_call: TRBV5-4; cdr3_aa: CASSLGGTTSGNTIYF
j_call: TRBJ1-5; d_call: NA; clone_size: once; v_call: TRBV4-2; cdr3_aa: CASSQDRSNQPQHF
j_call: TRBJ2-1; d_call: NA; clone_size: NA; v_call: TRBV27; cdr3_aa: CASSLQGRHEQFF
j_call: TRBJ1-2; d_call: TRBD1; clone_size: once; v_call: TRBV10-1; cdr3_aa: CASSENGTGGDGYTF
j_call: TRBJ1-6; d_call: TRBD1; clone_size: once; v_call: TRBV30; cdr3_aa: CAWSDRGNSPLHF